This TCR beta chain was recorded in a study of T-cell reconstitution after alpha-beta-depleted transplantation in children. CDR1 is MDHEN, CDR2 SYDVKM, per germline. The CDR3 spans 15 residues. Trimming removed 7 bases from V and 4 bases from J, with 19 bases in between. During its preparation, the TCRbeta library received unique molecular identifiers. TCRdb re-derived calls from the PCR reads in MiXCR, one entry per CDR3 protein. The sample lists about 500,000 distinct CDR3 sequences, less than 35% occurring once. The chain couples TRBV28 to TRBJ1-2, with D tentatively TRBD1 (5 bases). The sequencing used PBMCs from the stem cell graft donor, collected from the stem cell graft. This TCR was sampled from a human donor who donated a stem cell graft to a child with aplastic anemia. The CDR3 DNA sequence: TGTGCCAGCACCAAGGGAGGGGATCGTCTCTATGGCTACACCTTC. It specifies CASTKGGDRLYGYTF.